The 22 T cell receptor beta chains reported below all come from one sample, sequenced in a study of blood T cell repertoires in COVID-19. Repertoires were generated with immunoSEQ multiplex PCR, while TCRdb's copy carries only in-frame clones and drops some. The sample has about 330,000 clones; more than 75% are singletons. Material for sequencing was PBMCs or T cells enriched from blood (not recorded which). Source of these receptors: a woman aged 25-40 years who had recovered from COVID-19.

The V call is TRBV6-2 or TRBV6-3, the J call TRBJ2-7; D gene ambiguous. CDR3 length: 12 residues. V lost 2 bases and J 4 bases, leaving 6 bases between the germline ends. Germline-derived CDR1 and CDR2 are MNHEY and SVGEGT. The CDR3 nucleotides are TGTGCCAGCAGTTACAGAGTGTACGAGCAGTACTTC. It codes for CASSYRVYEQYF.

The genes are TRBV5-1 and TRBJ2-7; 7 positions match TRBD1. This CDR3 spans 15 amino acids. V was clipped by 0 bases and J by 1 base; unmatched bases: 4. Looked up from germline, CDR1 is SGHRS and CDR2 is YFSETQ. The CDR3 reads CASSLGQGGSYEQYF. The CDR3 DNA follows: TGCGCCAGCAGCTTGGGACAGGGTGGGTCCTACGAGCAGTACTTC.

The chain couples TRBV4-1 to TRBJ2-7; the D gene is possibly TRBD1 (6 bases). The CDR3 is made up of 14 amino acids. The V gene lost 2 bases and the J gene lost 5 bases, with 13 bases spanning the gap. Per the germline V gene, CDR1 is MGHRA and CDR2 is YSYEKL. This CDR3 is CASSQQGLPDEQYF. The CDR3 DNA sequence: TGCGCCAGCAGCCAACAGGGGCTTCCGGACGAGCAGTACTTC.

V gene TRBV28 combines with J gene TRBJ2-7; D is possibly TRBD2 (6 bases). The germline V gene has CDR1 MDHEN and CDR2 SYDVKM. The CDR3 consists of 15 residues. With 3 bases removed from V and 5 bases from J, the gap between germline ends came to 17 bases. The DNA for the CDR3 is TGTGCCAGCAGTTTCCCCGGGACTTCGCTCGACGAGCAGTACTTC. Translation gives CASSFPGTSLDEQYF.

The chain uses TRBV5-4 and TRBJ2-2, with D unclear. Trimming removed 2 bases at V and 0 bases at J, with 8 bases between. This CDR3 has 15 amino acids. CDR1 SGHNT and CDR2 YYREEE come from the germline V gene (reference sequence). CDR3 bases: TGTGCCAGCAGCTTCCGCAGTTCGAACACCGGGGAGCTGTTTTTT. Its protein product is CASSFRSSNTGELFF.

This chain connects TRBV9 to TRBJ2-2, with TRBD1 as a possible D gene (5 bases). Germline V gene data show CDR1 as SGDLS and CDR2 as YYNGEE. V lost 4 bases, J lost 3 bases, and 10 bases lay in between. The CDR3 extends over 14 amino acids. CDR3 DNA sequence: TGTGCCAGCAGCCCGCAGGGATACACCGGGGAGCTGTTTTTT. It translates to CASSPQGYTGELFF.

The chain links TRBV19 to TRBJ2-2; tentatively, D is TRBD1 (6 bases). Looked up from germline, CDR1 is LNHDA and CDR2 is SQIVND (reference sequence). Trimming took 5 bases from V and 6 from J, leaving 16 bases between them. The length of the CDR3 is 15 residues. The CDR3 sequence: CASSEQGVLPGELFF. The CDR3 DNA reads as TGTGCCAGTAGTGAACAGGGCGTTCTGCCCGGGGAGCTGTTTTTT. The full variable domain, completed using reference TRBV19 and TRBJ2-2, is DGGITQSPKYLFRKEGQNVTLSCEQNLNHDAMYWYRQDPGQGLRLIYYSQIVNDFQKGDIAEGYSVSREKKESFPLTVTSAQKNPTAFYLCASSEQGVLPGELFFGEGSRLTVL.

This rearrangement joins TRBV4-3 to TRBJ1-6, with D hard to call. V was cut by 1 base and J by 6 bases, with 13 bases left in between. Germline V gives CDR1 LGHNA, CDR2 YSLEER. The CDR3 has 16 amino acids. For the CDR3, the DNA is TGCGCCAGCAGCCAAGGTCGAGGGCTGCGTAATTCACCCCTCCACTTT. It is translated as CASSQGRGLRNSPLHF.

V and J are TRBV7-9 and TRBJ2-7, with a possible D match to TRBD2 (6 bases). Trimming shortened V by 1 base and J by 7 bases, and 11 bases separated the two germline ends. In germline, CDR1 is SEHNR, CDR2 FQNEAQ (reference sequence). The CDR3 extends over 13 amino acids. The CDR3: CASSLELAGEQYF. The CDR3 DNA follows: TGTGCCAGCAGCTTAGAACTAGCAGGTGAGCAGTACTTC. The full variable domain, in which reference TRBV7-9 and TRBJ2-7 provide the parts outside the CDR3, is DTGVSQNPRHKITKRGQNVTFRCDPISEHNRLYWYRQTLGQGPEFLTYFQNEAQLEKSRLLSDRFSAERPKGSFSTLEIQRTEQGDSAMYLCASSLELAGEQYFGPGTRLTVT.

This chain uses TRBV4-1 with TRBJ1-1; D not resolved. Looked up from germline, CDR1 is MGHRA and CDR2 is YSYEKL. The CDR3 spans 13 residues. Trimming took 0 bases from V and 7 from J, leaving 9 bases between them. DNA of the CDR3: TGCGCCAGCAGCCAAGATCCCGGGGATGAAGCTTTCTTT. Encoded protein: CASSQDPGDEAFF.

In nucleotides, the CDR3 is TGTGCCAGCAGTCCTTATTTGGCTTCTGGGGCCAACGTCCTGACTTTC. Protein sequence: CASSPYLASGANVLTF. The gene calls are TRBV28 and TRBJ2-6, with D unresolved. The CDR3 is made up of 16 amino acids. The germline V gene encodes CDR1 MDHEN and CDR2 SYDVKM. V lost 5 bases and J lost 1, with 12 bases in between.

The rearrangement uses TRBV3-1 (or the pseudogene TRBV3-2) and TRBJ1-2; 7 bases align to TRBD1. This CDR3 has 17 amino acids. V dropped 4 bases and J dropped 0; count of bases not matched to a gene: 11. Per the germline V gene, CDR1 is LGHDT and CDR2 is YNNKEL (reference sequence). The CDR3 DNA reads TGTGCCAGCAGCCCCTTTCTGGGGACAGCAGCTAACTATGGCTACACCTTC. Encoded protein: CASSPFLGTAANYGYTF.

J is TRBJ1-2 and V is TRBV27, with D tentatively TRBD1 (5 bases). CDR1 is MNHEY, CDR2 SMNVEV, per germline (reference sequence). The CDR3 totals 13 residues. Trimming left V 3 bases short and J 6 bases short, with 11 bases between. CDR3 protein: CASSLSGGDGYTF. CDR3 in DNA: TGTGCCAGCAGTTTGAGTGGGGGGGATGGCTACACCTTC.

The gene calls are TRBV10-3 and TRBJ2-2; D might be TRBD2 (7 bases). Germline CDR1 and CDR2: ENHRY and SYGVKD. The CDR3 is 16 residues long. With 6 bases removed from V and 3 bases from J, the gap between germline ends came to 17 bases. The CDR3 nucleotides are TGTGCCATCAGCCGACGGGGGGCGGAATACACCGGGGAGCTGTTTTTT. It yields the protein CAISRRGAEYTGELFF.

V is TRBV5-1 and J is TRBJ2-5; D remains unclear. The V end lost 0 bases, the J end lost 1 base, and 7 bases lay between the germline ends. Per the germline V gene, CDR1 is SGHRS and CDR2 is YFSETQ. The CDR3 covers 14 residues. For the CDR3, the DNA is TGCGCCAGCAGCTTGGGGCCGTTCCAAGAGACCCAGTACTTC. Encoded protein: CASSLGPFQETQYF.

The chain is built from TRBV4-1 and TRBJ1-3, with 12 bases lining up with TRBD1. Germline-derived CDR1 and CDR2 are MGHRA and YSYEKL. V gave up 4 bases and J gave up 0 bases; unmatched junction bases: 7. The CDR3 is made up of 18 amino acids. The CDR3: CASSPGTGGLFSGNTIYF. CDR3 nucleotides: TGCGCCAGCAGCCCAGGGACAGGGGGCCTCTTCTCTGGAAACACCATATATTTT.

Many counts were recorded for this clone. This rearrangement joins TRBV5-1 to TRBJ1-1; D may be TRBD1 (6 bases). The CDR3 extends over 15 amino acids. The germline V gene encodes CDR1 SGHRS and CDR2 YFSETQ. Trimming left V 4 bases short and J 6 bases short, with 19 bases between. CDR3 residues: CASSPRGALPAEAFF. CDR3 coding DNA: TGCGCCAGCAGCCCACGGGGGGCCCTCCCGGCTGAAGCTTTCTTT.

This chain's CDR3 is CASSYRQGGNTEAFF. The CDR3, as DNA: TGTGCCAGCAGTTACCGACAGGGGGGGAACACTGAAGCTTTCTTT. This chain joins TRBV27 and TRBJ1-1, with TRBD1 identical over 9 bases. Germline trimming cut 4 bases from V and 1 base from J; bases unmatched to any gene: 4. The CDR3 has 15 amino acids. Germline V gene lookup returns CDR1 MNHEY and CDR2 SMNVEV (reference sequence).

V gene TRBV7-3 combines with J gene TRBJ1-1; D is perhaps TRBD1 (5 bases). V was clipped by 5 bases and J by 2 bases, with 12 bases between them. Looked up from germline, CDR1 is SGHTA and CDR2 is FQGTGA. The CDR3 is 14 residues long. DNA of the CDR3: TGTGCCAGCAGCCCCCGGGGGGGTAACACTGAAGCTTTCTTT. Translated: CASSPRGGNTEAFF.

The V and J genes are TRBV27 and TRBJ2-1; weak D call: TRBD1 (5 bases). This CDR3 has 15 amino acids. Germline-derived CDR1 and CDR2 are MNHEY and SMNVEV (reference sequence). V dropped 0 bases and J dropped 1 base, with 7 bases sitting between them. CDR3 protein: CASSLSRVSYNEQFF. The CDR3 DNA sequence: TGTGCCAGCAGTTTATCCAGGGTTTCCTACAATGAGCAGTTCTTC.

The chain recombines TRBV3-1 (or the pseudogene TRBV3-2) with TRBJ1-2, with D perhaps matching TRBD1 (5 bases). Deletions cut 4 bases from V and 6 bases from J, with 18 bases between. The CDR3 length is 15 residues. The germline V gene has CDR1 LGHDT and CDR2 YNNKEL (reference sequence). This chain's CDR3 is CASSPAKWGRNGYTF. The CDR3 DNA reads TGTGCCAGCAGCCCGGCCAAGTGGGGCCGAAATGGCTACACCTTC.

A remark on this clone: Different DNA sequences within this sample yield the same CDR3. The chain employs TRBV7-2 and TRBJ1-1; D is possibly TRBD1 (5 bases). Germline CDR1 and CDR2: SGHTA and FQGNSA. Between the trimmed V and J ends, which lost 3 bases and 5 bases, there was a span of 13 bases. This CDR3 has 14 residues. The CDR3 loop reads CASSLSGGGTEAFF. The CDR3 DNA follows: TGTGCCAGCAGCTTGAGTGGGGGAGGGACTGAAGCTTTCTTT.